This is a list of T cell receptor beta chains from one sample in a study of cytomegalovirus exposure and HLA in healthy donors. Sequenced by immunoSEQ multiplex PCR; TCRdb stores in-frame clones only, minus some. The profile covers 100,000 to 150,000 clones, with roughly three quarters appearing a single time and roughly 1.9% taken by the ten largest. What was sequenced was PBMCs. Receptor source: a woman aged 40 to 49 in good health and CMV-seronegative. Each CDR3 is given with its conserved first and last residue. A D gene is named only where the DNA matches it firmly. Not all rows give a size; the values are once, few, many and, for expanded clones, a class.

clone size,D gene,CDR3 length,J gene,V gene,CDR3 protein,CDR3 DNA
-,-,13,TRBJ2-5,TRBV11-1,CASSFRYQETQYF,TGTGCCAGCAGCTTCCGGTACCAAGAGACCCAGTACTTC
-,-,14,TRBJ1-6,TRBV19,CASSIQGLNSPLHF,TGTGCCAGTAGTATACAGGGTTTGAATTCACCCCTCCACTTT
-,-,17,TRBJ2-6,TRBV6-4,CASRVTGYSSGANVLTF,TGTGCCAGCAGGGTCACAGGGTACAGTTCTGGGGCCAACGTCCTGACTTTC
-,TRBD2,16,TRBJ2-3,TRBV11-3,CASSFGTSGSTDTQYF,TGTGCCAGCAGCTTCGGGACTAGCGGGAGCACAGATACGCAGTATTTT
-,TRBD2,16,TRBJ2-1,TRBV5-4,CASSTGLAGTLNEQFF,TGTGCCAGCAGCACCGGACTAGCGGGGACCCTCAATGAGCAGTTCTTC
-,-,14,TRBJ1-3,TRBV29-1,CSVVRDTSGNTIYF,TGCAGCGTTGTGAGGGACACCTCTGGAAACACCATATATTTT
-,-,17,TRBJ2-1,TRBV7-5,CVRSLGFSGGSYNEQFF,TGTGTCAGAAGCTTAGGGTTTTCAGGGGGCTCCTACAATGAGCAGTTCTTC
-,TRBD1,14,TRBJ2-3,TRBV30,CTWSVDRVTDTQYF,TGTACCTGGAGTGTAGACAGGGTCACAGATACGCAGTATTTT
-,-,13,TRBJ2-1,TRBV7-3,CASSSQDSNEQFF,TGTGCCAGCAGCTCCCAGGATTCAAATGAGCAGTTCTTC
-,-,13,TRBJ2-2,TRBV18,CASSPPGTGELFF,TGTGCCAGCTCACCACCCGGGACCGGGGAGCTGTTTTTT
-,TRBD1,19,TRBJ1-5,TRBV10-1,CASSESSTPGQGRGQPQHF,TGCGCCAGCAGTGAGTCGAGCACCCCGGGACAGGGCAGGGGTCAGCCCCAGCATTTT
-,-,15,TRBJ2-5,TRBV28,CASTTTGRGRETQYF,TGTGCCAGCACCACTACGGGGAGAGGGAGGGAGACCCAGTACTTC
-,-,14,TRBJ2-5,TRBV2,CASSSLGGQETQYF,TGTGCCAGCAGTAGCCTGGGGGGCCAAGAGACCCAGTACTTC
once,TRBD2,16,TRBJ2-1,TRBV5-1,CASRPGLAGERDEQFF,TGCGCCAGCAGACCGGGACTAGCGGGAGAACGGGATGAGCAGTTCTTC